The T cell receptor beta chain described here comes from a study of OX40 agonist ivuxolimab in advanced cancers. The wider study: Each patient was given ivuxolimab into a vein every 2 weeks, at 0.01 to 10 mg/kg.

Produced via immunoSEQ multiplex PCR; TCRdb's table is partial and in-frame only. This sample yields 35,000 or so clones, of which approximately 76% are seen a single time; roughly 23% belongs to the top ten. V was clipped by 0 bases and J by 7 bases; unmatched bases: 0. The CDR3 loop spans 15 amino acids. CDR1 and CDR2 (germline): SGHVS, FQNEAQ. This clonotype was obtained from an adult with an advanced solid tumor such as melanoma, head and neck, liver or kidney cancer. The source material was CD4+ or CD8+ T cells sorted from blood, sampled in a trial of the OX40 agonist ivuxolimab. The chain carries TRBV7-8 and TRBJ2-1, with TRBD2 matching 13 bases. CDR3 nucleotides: TGTGCCAGCAGCTTAGCGACTAGCGGGGGGAATGAGCAGTTCTTC. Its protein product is CASSLATSGGNEQFF.